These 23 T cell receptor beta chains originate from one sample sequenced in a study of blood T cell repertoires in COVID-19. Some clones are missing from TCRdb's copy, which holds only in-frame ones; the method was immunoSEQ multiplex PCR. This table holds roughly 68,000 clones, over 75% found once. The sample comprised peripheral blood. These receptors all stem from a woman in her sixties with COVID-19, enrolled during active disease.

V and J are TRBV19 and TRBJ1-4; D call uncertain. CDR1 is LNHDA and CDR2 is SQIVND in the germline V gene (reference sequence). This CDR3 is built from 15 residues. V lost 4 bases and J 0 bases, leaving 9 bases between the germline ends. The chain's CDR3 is CASSNEAATNEKLFF. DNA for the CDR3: TGTGCCAGTAGTAACGAGGCGGCAACTAATGAAAAACTGTTTTTT.

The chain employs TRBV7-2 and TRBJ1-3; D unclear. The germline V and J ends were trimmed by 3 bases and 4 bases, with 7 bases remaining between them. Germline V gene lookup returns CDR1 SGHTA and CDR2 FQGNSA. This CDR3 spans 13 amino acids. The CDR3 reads CASSLDSGNTIYF. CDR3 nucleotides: TGTGCCAGCAGCTTGGATAGCGGAAACACCATATATTTT.

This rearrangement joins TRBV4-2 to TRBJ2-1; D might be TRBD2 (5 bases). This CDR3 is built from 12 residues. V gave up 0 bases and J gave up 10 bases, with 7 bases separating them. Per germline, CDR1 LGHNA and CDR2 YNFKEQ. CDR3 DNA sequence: TGTGCCAGCAGCCAAGACGGGGTAGAGCAGTTCTTC. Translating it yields CASSQDGVEQFF.

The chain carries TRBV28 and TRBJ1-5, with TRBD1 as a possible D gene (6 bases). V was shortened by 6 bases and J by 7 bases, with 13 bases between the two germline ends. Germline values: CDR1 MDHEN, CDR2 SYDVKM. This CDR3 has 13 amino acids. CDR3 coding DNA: TGTGCCAGCAGCCGACAGGAAGGACAGCCCCAGCATTTT. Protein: CASSRQEGQPQHF.

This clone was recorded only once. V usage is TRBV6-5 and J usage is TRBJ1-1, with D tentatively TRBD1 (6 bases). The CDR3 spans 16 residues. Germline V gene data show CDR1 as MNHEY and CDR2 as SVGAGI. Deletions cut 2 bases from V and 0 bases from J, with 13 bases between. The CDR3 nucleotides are TGTGCCAGCAGTTACGGCGGGGGCGGGTTGAACACTGAAGCTTTCTTT. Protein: CASSYGGGGLNTEAFF.

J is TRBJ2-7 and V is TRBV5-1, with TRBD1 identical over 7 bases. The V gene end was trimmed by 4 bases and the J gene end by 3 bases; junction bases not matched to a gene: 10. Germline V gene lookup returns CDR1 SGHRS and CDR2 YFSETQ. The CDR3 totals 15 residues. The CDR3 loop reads CASSRSGTAFYEQYF. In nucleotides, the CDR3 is TGCGCCAGCAGCCGGTCCGGGACAGCCTTCTACGAGCAGTACTTC.

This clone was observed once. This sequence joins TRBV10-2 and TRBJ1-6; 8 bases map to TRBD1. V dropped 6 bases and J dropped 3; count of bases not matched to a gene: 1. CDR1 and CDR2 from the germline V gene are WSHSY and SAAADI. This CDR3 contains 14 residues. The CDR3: CASSGTGYNSPLHF. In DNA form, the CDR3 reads TGCGCCAGCAGCGGGACAGGCTATAATTCACCCCTCCACTTT.

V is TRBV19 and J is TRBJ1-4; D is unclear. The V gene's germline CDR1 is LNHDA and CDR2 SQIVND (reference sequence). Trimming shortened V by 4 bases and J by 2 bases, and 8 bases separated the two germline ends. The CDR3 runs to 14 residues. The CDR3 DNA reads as TGTGCCAGTAGTACGAGCTCCACTAATGAAAAACTGTTTTTT. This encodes CASSTSSTNEKLFF.

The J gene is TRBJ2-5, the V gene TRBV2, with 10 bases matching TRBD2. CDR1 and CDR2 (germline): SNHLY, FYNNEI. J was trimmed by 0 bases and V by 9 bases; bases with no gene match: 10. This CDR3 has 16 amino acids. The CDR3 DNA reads TGTGCCAGGACAGGTCTAGCGGGGGCCAACCAAGAGACCCAGTACTTC. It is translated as CARTGLAGANQETQYF.

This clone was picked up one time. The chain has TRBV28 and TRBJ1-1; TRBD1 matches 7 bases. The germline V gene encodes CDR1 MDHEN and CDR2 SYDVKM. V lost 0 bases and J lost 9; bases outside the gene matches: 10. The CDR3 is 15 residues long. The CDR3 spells CASSLWGQIDWQAFF. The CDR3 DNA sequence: TGTGCCAGCAGTTTATGGGGACAGATTGACTGGCAAGCTTTCTTT. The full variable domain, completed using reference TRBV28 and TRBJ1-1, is DVKVTQSSRYLVKRTGEKVFLECVQDMDHENMFWYRQDPGLGLRLIYFSYDVKMKEKGDIPEGYSVSREKKERFSLILESASTNQTSMYLCASSLWGQIDWQAFFGQGTRLTVV.

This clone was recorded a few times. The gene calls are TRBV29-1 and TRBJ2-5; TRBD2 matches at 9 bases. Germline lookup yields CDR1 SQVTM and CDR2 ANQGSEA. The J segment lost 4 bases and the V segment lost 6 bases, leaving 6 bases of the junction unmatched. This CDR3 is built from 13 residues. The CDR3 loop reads CSVRAGGRETQYF. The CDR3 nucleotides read TGCAGCGTGCGAGCGGGAGGCCGAGAGACCCAGTACTTC.

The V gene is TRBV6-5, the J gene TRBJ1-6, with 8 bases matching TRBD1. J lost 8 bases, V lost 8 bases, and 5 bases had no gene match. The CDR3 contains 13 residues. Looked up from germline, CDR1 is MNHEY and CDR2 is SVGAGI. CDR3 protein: CASQGAQDSPLHF. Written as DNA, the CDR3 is TGTGCCAGCCAGGGGGCGCAGGATTCACCCCTCCACTTT.

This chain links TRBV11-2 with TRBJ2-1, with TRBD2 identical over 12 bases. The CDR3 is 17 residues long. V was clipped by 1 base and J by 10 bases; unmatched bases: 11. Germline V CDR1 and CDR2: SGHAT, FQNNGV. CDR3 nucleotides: TGTGCCAGCAGCTTAGTACCCCTAGCGGGAGGGCCAGGAGAGCAGTTCTTC. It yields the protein CASSLVPLAGGPGEQFF. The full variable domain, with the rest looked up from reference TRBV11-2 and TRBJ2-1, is EAGVAQSPRYKIIEKRQSVAFWCNPISGHATLYWYQQILGQGPKLLIQFQNNGVVDDSQLPKDRFSAERLKGVDSTLKIQPAKLEDSAVYLCASSLVPLAGGPGEQFFGPGTRLTVL.

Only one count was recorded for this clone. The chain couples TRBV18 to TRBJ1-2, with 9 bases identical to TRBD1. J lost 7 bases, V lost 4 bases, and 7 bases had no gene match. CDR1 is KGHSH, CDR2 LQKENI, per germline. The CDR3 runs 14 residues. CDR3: CASSQLRDRVGYTF. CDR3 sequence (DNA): TGTGCCAGCTCACAACTCCGGGACAGGGTTGGCTACACCTTC.

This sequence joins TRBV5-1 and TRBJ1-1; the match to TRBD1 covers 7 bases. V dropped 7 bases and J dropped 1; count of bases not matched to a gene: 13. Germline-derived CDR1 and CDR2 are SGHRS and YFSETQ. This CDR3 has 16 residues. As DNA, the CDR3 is TGCGCCAGCCAGGGGGGTGGGGCAGCTGGGAACACTGAAGCTTTCTTT. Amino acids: CASQGGGAAGNTEAFF.

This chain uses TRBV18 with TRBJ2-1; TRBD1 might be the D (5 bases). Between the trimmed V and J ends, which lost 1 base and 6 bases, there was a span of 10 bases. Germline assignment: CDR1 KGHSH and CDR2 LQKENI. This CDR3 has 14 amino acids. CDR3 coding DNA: TGTGCCAGCTCACCACTGGACATACCCAATGAGCAGTTCTTC. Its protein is CASSPLDIPNEQFF.

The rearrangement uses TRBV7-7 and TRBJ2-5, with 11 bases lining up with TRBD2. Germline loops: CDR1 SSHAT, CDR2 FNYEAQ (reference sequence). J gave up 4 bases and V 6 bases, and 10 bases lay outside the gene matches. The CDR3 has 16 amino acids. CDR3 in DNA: TGTGCCAGCAGACCGGGACTAGCGGCCGAGGGAGAGACCCAGTACTTC. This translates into CASRPGLAAEGETQYF.

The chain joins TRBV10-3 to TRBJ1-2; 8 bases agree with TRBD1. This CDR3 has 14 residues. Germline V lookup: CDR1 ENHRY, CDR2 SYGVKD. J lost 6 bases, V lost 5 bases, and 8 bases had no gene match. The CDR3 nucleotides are TGTGCCATCAGTTGGACAGGGTATGGGAATGGCTACACCTTC. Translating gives CAISWTGYGNGYTF.

The CDR3 reads CASSGDSSVQPQHF. DNA for the CDR3: TGTGCCAGCAGTGGGGACAGTTCAGTCCAGCCCCAGCATTTT. This chain joins TRBV27 and TRBJ1-5, with TRBD1 matching over 7 bases. This CDR3 contains 14 residues. Trimming took 5 bases from V and 7 from J; bases not matched to a gene: 8. The germline gives CDR1 MNHEY, CDR2 SMNVEV (reference sequence).

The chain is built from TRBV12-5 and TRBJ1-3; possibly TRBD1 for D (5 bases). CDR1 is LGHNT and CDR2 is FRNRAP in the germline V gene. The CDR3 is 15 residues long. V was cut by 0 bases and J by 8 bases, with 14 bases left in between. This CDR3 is CASGLVVNRNYTIYF. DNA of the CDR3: TGTGCTAGTGGTTTGGTGGTCAACAGGAACTACACCATATATTTT.

CDR3 amino acids: CATSDSRTDTQYF. In DNA, the CDR3 is TGTGCCACCAGTGATTCGCGTACAGATACGCAGTATTTT. This rearrangement joins TRBV24-1 to TRBJ2-3; no reliable D call. Deletions cut 2 bases from V and 3 bases from J, with 5 bases between. The V gene's germline CDR1 is KGHDR and CDR2 SFDVKD. The CDR3 spans 13 residues.

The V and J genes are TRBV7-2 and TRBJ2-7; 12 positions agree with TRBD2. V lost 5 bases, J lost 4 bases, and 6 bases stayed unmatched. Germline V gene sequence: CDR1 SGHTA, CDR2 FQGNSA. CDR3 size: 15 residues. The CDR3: CASSPTSGGQYEQYF. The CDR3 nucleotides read TGTGCCAGCAGCCCTACTAGCGGGGGGCAGTACGAGCAGTACTTC.

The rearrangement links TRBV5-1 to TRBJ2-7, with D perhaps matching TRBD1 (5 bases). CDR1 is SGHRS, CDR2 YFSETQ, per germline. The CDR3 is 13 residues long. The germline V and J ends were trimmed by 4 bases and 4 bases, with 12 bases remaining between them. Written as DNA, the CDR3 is TGCGCCAGCAGCCCCGTTGGGGCTTACGAGCAGTACTTC. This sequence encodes CASSPVGAYEQYF.